Shown below are 20 T cell receptor beta chains from a single sample sequenced in a study of early T cells in non-severe SARS-CoV-2 infection (dated by TCRdb to the early 2020s). The method behind the library was 5' RACE. The reads were generated on a NextSeq 500. The public reads were reanalyzed by TCRdb: fastp trimming at Q25, MiXCR alignment, in-frame beta chains only. Rows are combined by CDR3 protein, so each entry shows the most common genes and DNA. The sample yields about 59,000 distinct CDR3 sequences; around 13% were counted once. The ten largest clones represent about a tenth of the sample. The material was whole blood, obtained at baseline. These receptors were collected from an adult who was a healthcare worker with PCR-confirmed SARS-CoV-2 infection or an uninfected control (not recorded which).

The chain recombines TRBV7-3 with TRBJ2-2; D possibly corresponds to TRBD2 (6 bases). The CDR3 length is 15 residues. The germline V and J ends were trimmed by 4 bases and 3 bases, with 12 bases remaining between them. Germline lookup yields CDR1 SGHTA and CDR2 FQGTGA. CDR3 DNA sequence: TGTGCCAGCAGCTCCTCCGCTAGCGACACCGGGGAGCTGTTTTTT. As protein: CASSSSASDTGELFF.

This clonotype has a count of ten or more. This rearrangement joins TRBV15 to TRBJ2-7; maybe TRBD2 (5 bases). Germline V gives CDR1 LNHNV, CDR2 YYDKDF (reference sequence). The CDR3 consists of 13 residues. V lost 3 bases and J 0 bases, leaving 6 bases between the germline ends. CDR3 protein: CATSRGSSYEQYF. CDR3 sequence (DNA): TGTGCCACCAGCAGGGGGAGCTCCTACGAGCAGTACTTC.

The rearrangement links TRBV19 to TRBJ2-1; the match to TRBD1 covers 9 bases. The J segment lost 5 bases and the V segment lost 3 bases, leaving 8 bases of the junction unmatched. Germline values: CDR1 LNHDA, CDR2 SQIVND (reference sequence). This CDR3 contains 16 residues. The CDR3 DNA sequence: TGTGCCAGTAGTATCCCCGGGACAGGGTTTAACAATGAGCAGTTCTTC. It encodes CASSIPGTGFNNEQFF.

This clonotype was seen many times. V is TRBV30 and J is TRBJ1-1, with TRBD1 as a possible D gene (6 bases). Germline CDR1 is GTSNPN and CDR2 is SVGIG (reference sequence). Trimming shortened V by 4 bases and J by 5 bases, and 17 bases separated the two germline ends. The CDR3 spans 14 residues. CDR3 residues: CAWNGGLTGTEAFF. The CDR3 region has the DNA TGTGCCTGGAATGGGGGCCTGACGGGGACTGAAGCTTTCTTT.

The chain has TRBV18 and TRBJ2-1; D is unclear. V lost 0 bases to trimming and J lost 7 bases, with 7 bases between them. Germline lookup yields CDR1 KGHSH and CDR2 LQKENI. The CDR3 covers 13 residues. This CDR3 is CASSPPNYNEQFF. The CDR3 nucleotides read TGTGCCAGCTCACCACCAAATTATAATGAGCAGTTCTTC.

The chain combines TRBV5-1 with TRBJ2-1, with 15 bases fitting TRBD2. Germline V gene lookup returns CDR1 SGHRS and CDR2 YFSETQ. The CDR3 sequence is 17 residues long. Trimming removed 4 bases from V and 5 bases from J; junction bases left unmatched: 7. The DNA of the CDR3 is TGCGCCAGCAGCCGATCCGGGACTAGCGGGGGGCACAATGAGCAGTTCTTC. This translates into CASSRSGTSGGHNEQFF.

This clonotype was found many times. The chain uses TRBV7-2 and TRBJ2-1; D remains ambiguous. The CDR3 loop spans 12 amino acids. V was cut by 5 bases and J by 7 bases, with 9 bases left in between. CDR1 and CDR2 (germline): SGHTA, FQGNSA. CDR3 residues: CASSPSRNEQFF. CDR3 DNA: TGTGCCAGCAGCCCATCAAGGAATGAGCAGTTCTTC.

This clonotype was seen repeatedly, ten times or more. The genes are TRBV5-5 and TRBJ2-2, with unresolved D. The CDR3 totals 12 residues. CDR1 and CDR2 (germline): SGHKS, YYEKEE (reference sequence). Trimming shortened V by 0 bases and J by 6 bases, and 3 bases separated the two germline ends. The CDR3 DNA sequence: TGTGCCAGCAGCTTGGTCCCCGGGGAGCTGTTTTTT. This codes for CASSLVPGELFF.

This clonotype was seen just once. The chain carries TRBV2 and TRBJ1-2; D is ambiguous. CDR3 size: 14 residues. Between the trimmed V and J ends, which lost 4 bases and 4 bases, there was a span of 13 bases. Germline V lookup: CDR1 SNHLY, CDR2 FYNNEI. Written as DNA, the CDR3 is TGTGCCAGCAGTGCTACCGGACTACTCTATGGCTACACCTTC. Translating it yields CASSATGLLYGYTF.

This sequence joins TRBV5-1 and TRBJ2-7; 9 nucleotides line up with TRBD1. The CDR3 contains 18 residues. Germline CDR1 SGHRS, CDR2 YFSETQ. The J segment lost 2 bases and the V segment lost 5 bases, leaving 17 bases of the junction unmatched. Here the CDR3 DNA reads TGCGCCAGCAGGGATGGGGACAGGGTTTTTGACCCAACCTACGAGCAGTACTTC. Its translation: CASRDGDRVFDPTYEQYF.

This clonotype came up a few times. For the CDR3, the DNA is TGCGCCAGCAGCTTGCCCCGATCCGGGACAGGGATCTCTGGGGCCAACGTCCTGACTTTC. This codes for CASSLPRSGTGISGANVLTF. The rearrangement links TRBV5-1 to TRBJ2-6, with TRBD1 matching over 9 bases. There are 20 residues in the CDR3. The germline gives CDR1 SGHRS, CDR2 YFSETQ. V trimming: 1 base; J trimming: 0 bases; junction bases outside the gene matches: 11. The entire variable domain, with the rest obtained from reference TRBV5-1 and TRBJ2-6, is as follows: KAGVTQTPRYLIKTRGQQVTLSCSPISGHRSVSWYQQTPGQGLQFLFEYFSETQRNKGNFPGRFSGRQFSNSRSEMNVSTLELGDSALYLCASSLPRSGTGISGANVLTFGAGSRLTVL.

This chain joins TRBV5-8 and TRBJ2-7; TRBD2 is a possible D gene (6 bases). The germline V and J ends were trimmed by 5 bases and 3 bases, with 15 bases remaining between them. This CDR3 has 14 residues. Looked up from germline, CDR1 is SGHTS and CDR2 is YDEGEE. This chain's CDR3 is CASRPRPGGYEQYF. As DNA, the CDR3 is TGTGCCAGCAGGCCTCGGCCCGGGGGCTACGAGCAGTACTTC.

The sample holds many counts of this clonotype. The chain recombines TRBV6-5 with TRBJ2-2; D is uncertain. From germline, CDR1 is MNHEY and CDR2 SVGAGI. Trimming took off 6 bases at V and 0 bases at J, with 11 bases between the two ends. CDR3 size: 15 residues. The chain's CDR3 is CASRSPGPNTGELFF. DNA of the CDR3: TGTGCCAGCAGATCTCCCGGACCGAACACCGGGGAGCTGTTTTTT.

This sequence joins TRBV6-2 or TRBV6-3 and TRBJ2-1, with no clear D. The length of the CDR3 is 11 residues. The germline V gene encodes CDR1 MNHEY and CDR2 SVGEGT. The V gene lost 5 bases and the J gene lost 6 bases, with 5 bases spanning the gap. The CDR3 DNA reads TGTGCCAGCAGTACTACCAATGAGCAGTTCTTC. It specifies CASSTTNEQFF.

The chain carries TRBV28 and TRBJ2-6; D call uncertain. The CDR3 length is 16 residues. V lost 2 bases and J lost 2, with 10 bases in between. CDR1 is MDHEN, CDR2 SYDVKM, per germline. CDR3 loop: CASSLVSPPGANVLTF. Written as DNA, the CDR3 is TGTGCCAGCAGTTTAGTCAGCCCCCCTGGGGCCAACGTCCTGACTTTC.

CDR3: CATSGGYGYTF. The CDR3 nucleotides are TGTGCCACCTCGGGGGGCTATGGCTACACCTTC. The genes are TRBV6-5 and TRBJ1-2; tentatively, D is TRBD1 (5 bases). The CDR3 runs 11 residues. V shed 10 bases and J shed 4 bases, with 10 bases lying between them. Germline CDR1 reads MNHEY; CDR2 reads SVGAGI.

In its sample, this clonotype was seen a few times. V is TRBV6-5 and J is TRBJ2-7; D possibly corresponds to TRBD1 (6 bases). The CDR3 spans 16 residues. Germline CDR1 reads MNHEY; CDR2 reads SVGAGI. Trimming removed 2 bases at V and 2 bases at J, with 16 bases between. The CDR3 protein is CASSYRPGTLAYEQYF. Written as DNA, the CDR3 is TGTGCCAGCAGTTACAGACCCGGGACACTAGCCTACGAGCAGTACTTC.

Note on this clonotype: It may be a read error: a sequence one base away is much more abundant. The CDR3 DNA sequence: TGTGTCAGCAGCTTAGCGTGGGGAACCCAGGCCCCAAGCTCCTACAATGAGCAGTTCTTC. Protein product: CVSSLAWGTQAPSSYNEQFF. The V call is TRBV7-6, the J call TRBJ2-1; D is perhaps TRBD2 (5 bases). This CDR3 has 20 residues. Germline V gives CDR1 SGHVS, CDR2 FNYEAQ.

The rearrangement joins TRBV4-1 to TRBJ1-3, with a possible D match to TRBD1 (6 bases). Germline values: CDR1 MGHRA, CDR2 YSYEKL. This CDR3 contains 17 residues. Between the trimmed V and J ends, which lost 0 bases and 3 bases, there was a span of 15 bases. The CDR3 region has the DNA TGCGCCAGCAGCCAAGATGAGGGGGGCTTTTTTGGAAACACCATATATTTT. As protein: CASSQDEGGFFGNTIYF.

The gene calls are TRBV12-3 or TRBV12-4 and TRBJ1-5, with D perhaps TRBD1 (5 bases). With 6 bases removed from V and 5 bases from J, the gap between germline ends came to 11 bases. The CDR3 has 13 amino acids. CDR3 nucleotide sequence: TGTGCCAGCAGGCCACGGGGGTATCAGCCCCAGCATTTT. Residues: CASRPRGYQPQHF.